These 18 T cell receptor beta chains were all obtained from the same sample, sequenced in a study of CD8 T cells in ankylosing spondylitis. TCRdb re-derived calls from the 5' RACE reads in MiXCR, one entry per CDR3 protein. The profile covers 130,000 or so distinct CDR3 sequences, with about 7% appearing a single time and 12% taken by the ten largest. Sample: blood, either unsorted or a sorted T cell fraction (not recorded which). The receptors come from a male donor with ankylosing spondylitis or in good health (not recorded which).

V is TRBV3-1 and J is TRBJ2-7, with no clear D. CDR3 length: 14 residues. V was clipped by 1 base and J by 3 bases, with 10 bases between them. The germline V gene encodes CDR1 LGHDT and CDR2 YNNKEL (reference sequence). CDR3 nucleotide sequence: TGTGCCAGCAGCCAAGGGTCTTCTAACTACGAGCAGTACTTC. Amino acid sequence: CASSQGSSNYEQYF.

In this sample, this clonotype turned up a few times. V gene TRBV20-1 combines with J gene TRBJ1-2; no reliable D call. CDR1 and CDR2 (germline): DFQATT, SNEGSKA (reference sequence). This CDR3 comprises 10 residues. V lost 6 bases and J lost 8, with 10 bases in between. The CDR3 DNA reads as TGCAGTGCCATCCTTGGAGGCTACACCTTC. This encodes CSAILGGYTF.

This clonotype was detected a few times. V gene TRBV30 combines with J gene TRBJ2-7; TRBD2 matches at 8 bases. The CDR3 extends over 14 amino acids. Per germline, CDR1 GTSNPN and CDR2 SVGIG (reference sequence). Germline trimming cut 4 bases from V and 6 bases from J; bases unmatched to any gene: 11. CDR3: CAWTPPGLAFEQYF. The CDR3 nucleotides are TGTGCCTGGACCCCCCCCGGACTAGCTTTCGAGCAGTACTTC.

CDR3: CASSLADEGKDTQYF. The CDR3 region has the DNA TGTGCCAGCAGCTTGGCCGACGAGGGTAAAGATACGCAGTATTTT. The chain has TRBV5-4 and TRBJ2-3; possible D gene TRBD2, 5 bases. V shed 0 bases and J shed 5 bases, with 13 bases lying between them. The CDR3 loop spans 15 amino acids. Germline CDR1 SGHNT, CDR2 YYREEE (reference sequence).

This clonotype was observed many times. This chain uses TRBV20-1 with TRBJ1-2; D unclear. CDR3 size: 14 residues. Trimming removed 1 base from V and 0 bases from J, with 9 bases in between. The germline V gene has CDR1 DFQATT and CDR2 SNEGSKA (reference sequence). In nucleotides, the CDR3 is TGCAGTGCTAGAGTCGACGCCCCTAACTATGGCTACACCTTC. Translation gives CSARVDAPNYGYTF.

At least ten counts were recorded for this clonotype. This sequence joins TRBV28 and TRBJ2-7; possible D gene TRBD1, 6 bases. CDR3 size: 13 residues. Germline V gene lookup returns CDR1 MDHEN and CDR2 SYDVKM. With 8 bases removed from V and 0 bases from J, the gap between germline ends came to 11 bases. The CDR3 nucleotides are TGTGCCAGCGTAGGACAGCTCTCCTACGAGCAGTACTTC. The encoded protein is CASVGQLSYEQYF. Combining the CDR3 with reference TRBV28 and TRBJ2-7 gives the whole variable domain DVKVTQSSRYLVKRTGEKVFLECVQDMDHENMFWYRQDPGLGLRLIYFSYDVKMKEKGDIPEGYSVSREKKERFSLILESASTNQTSMYLCASVGQLSYEQYFGPGTRLTVT.

In this sample, this clonotype turned up many times. The rearrangement uses TRBV5-1 and TRBJ2-1; D not resolved. The V end was cut by 4 bases, the J end by 9 bases, with 17 bases between. This CDR3 comprises 14 residues. The germline gives CDR1 SGHRS, CDR2 YFSETQ. The CDR3 DNA is TGCGCCAGCAGCGCCATCACAAATAGGGTTGAGCAGTTCTTC. Translating gives CASSAITNRVEQFF.

This clonotype was detected ten times or more. The rearrangement uses TRBV5-6 and TRBJ1-2; the D gene is possibly TRBD1 (5 bases). V lost 0 bases and J lost 8, with 14 bases in between. The CDR3 runs 14 residues. Germline V CDR1 and CDR2: SGHDT, YYEEEE. The CDR3 here is CASSLDRGGSGYTF. The CDR3, as DNA: TGTGCCAGCAGCTTGGATAGGGGAGGGAGCGGCTACACCTTC.

This clonotype was counted many times. The V gene is TRBV7-9, the J gene TRBJ2-1; TRBD2 is a possible D gene (6 bases). CDR3 length: 15 residues. The germline CDR1 and CDR2 sequences are SEHNR and FQNEAQ (reference sequence). The germline V and J ends were trimmed by 1 base and 2 bases, with 9 bases remaining between them. The CDR3 here is CASSLGGDPYNEQFF. The CDR3 bases are TGTGCCAGCAGCTTAGGGGGGGACCCCTACAATGAGCAGTTCTTC.

This clonotype has at least ten counts. V gene TRBV5-1 combines with J gene TRBJ1-1, with 9 bases fitting TRBD1. Germline CDR1 is SGHRS and CDR2 is YFSETQ. Trimming cost V 7 bases and J 7 bases; bases outside gene matches: 11. The CDR3 is 14 residues long. The CDR3 protein is CASHPGTGHNEAFF. The CDR3 DNA reads TGCGCCAGCCATCCCGGGACAGGGCATAATGAAGCTTTCTTT.

This clonotype was counted ten times or more. The rearrangement uses TRBV20-1 and TRBJ2-5, with 7 bases matching TRBD1. Germline assignment: CDR1 DFQATT and CDR2 SNEGSKA (reference sequence). The ends lost 5 bases at V and 4 bases at J; junction bases unmatched: 10. The CDR3 contains 14 residues. CDR3 nucleotide sequence: TGCAGTGCTCGGTCAGGGGGTTTGATAGAGACCCAGTACTTC. This sequence encodes CSARSGGLIETQYF.

Ten or more counts support this clonotype. This sequence joins TRBV29-1 and TRBJ2-1, with a possible D match to TRBD2 (5 bases). CDR1 is SQVTM, CDR2 ANQGSEA, per germline. Trimming shortened V by 3 bases and J by 8 bases, and 14 bases separated the two germline ends. The CDR3 consists of 13 residues. CDR3 nucleotide sequence: TGCAGCGTTGAGCGTACTAGAGCAGATGAGCAGTTCTTC. The encoded protein is CSVERTRADEQFF.

This clonotype was counted many times. V usage is TRBV6-1 and J usage is TRBJ2-1, with D possibly matching TRBD1 (5 bases). V gave up 6 bases and J gave up 5 bases, with 14 bases separating them. This CDR3 has 14 residues. CDR1 and CDR2 (germline): MNHNS, SASEGT. CDR3 sequence reads: CASSHSTVDNEQFF. In nucleotides, the CDR3 is TGTGCCAGCAGCCATTCGACAGTTGACAATGAGCAGTTCTTC.

This clonotype was counted many times. This sequence joins TRBV27 and TRBJ2-1; D may match TRBD1 or TRBD2 (6 bases each). CDR1 and CDR2 (germline): MNHEY, SMNVEV (reference sequence). The CDR3 is made up of 15 amino acids. Trimming removed 3 bases from V and 2 bases from J, with 11 bases in between. Written as DNA, the CDR3 is TGTGCCAGCAGTTTGGGGGGCCGCACCTACAATGAGCAGTTCTTC. Amino acid sequence: CASSLGGRTYNEQFF.

This clonotype was counted between two and nine times. The chain has TRBV5-6 and TRBJ1-1, with D unclear. The V end lost 2 bases, the J end lost 8 bases, and 22 bases lay between the germline ends. This CDR3 has 16 amino acids. Germline CDR1 reads SGHDT; CDR2 reads YYEEEE. Here the CDR3 DNA reads TGTGCCAGCAGCTTCCCGGATAGGGCTTATTCGGACGAAGCTTTCTTT. Translated: CASSFPDRAYSDEAFF.

V gene TRBV5-6 combines with J gene TRBJ1-2; 10 bases fit TRBD1. Germline trimming cut 5 bases from V and 5 bases from J; bases unmatched to any gene: 9. Germline V gives CDR1 SGHDT, CDR2 YYEEEE. The CDR3 spans 15 residues. This chain's CDR3 is CASSWAGTGAYGYTF. As DNA, the CDR3 is TGTGCCAGCAGTTGGGCGGGGACAGGGGCATATGGCTACACCTTC.

This clonotype was observed at least ten times. The genes are TRBV7-2 and TRBJ2-7; TRBD2 matches 11 bases. Germline assignment: CDR1 SGHTA and CDR2 FQGNSA. The CDR3 runs to 14 residues. The trim removed 5 bases at V and 4 bases at J, leaving 4 bases unmatched. The CDR3: CASSPGLAAYEQYF. The CDR3 bases are TGTGCCAGCAGCCCGGGACTAGCGGCTTACGAGCAGTACTTC.

This clonotype was detected ten times or more. V gene TRBV5-1 combines with J gene TRBJ2-5; no clear D gene. Germline values: CDR1 SGHRS, CDR2 YFSETQ. The V end was cut by 2 bases, the J end by 2 bases, with 10 bases between. The CDR3 sequence is 14 residues long. CDR3 region: CASSFSGIQETQYF. CDR3 DNA: TGCGCCAGCAGCTTTTCTGGGATTCAAGAGACCCAGTACTTC.